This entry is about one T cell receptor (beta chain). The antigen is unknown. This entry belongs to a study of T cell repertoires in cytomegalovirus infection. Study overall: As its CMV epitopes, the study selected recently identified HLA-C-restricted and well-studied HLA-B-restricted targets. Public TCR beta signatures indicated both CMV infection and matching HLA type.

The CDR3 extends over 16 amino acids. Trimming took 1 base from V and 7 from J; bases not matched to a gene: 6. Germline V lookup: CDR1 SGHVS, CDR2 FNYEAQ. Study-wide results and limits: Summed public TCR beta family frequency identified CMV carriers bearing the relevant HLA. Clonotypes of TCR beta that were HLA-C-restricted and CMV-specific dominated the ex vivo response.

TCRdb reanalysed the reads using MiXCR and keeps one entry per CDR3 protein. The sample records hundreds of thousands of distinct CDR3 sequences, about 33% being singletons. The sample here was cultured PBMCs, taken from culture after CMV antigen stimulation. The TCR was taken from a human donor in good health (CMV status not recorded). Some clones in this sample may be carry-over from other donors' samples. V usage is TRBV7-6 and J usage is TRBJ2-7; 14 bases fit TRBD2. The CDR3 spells CASSLGGTSGSWEQYV. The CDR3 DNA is TGTGCCAGCAGCTTAGGAGGGACTAGCGGGAGTTGGGAGCAGTACGTC.